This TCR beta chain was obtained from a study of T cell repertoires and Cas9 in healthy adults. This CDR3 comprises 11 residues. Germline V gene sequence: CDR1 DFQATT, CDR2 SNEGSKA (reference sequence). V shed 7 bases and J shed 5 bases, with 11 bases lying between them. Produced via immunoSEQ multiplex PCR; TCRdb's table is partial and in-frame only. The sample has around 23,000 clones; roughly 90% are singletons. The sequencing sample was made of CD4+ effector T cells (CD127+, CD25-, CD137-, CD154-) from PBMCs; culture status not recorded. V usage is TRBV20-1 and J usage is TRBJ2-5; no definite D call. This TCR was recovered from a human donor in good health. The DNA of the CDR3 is TGCAGTGTTTCCCGATTGGAGACCCAGTACTTC. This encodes CSVSRLETQYF.